These 9 T cell receptor beta chains came from one sample sequenced in a study of T cells in localized non-small cell lung cancer (dated by TCRdb to the early 2020s). The method behind the library was the immunoSEQ multiplex PCR assay. Here the immuneACCESS table is served through TCRdb, limited to in-frame sequences with V and J called. Missing clones are a known gap in these copies; in checked studies unresolved V genes cover under half, and the rest lacks a known reason. A total of 25,000 to 30,000 clones appear in this sample, about 92% of them only once. The top ten clones comprise around 4.2% of the sample. The sample was peripheral blood mononuclear cells, taken before any cancer treatment. These receptors were obtained from a woman aged 40 to 75 with stage III lung adenocarcinoma.

The V call is TRBV2, the J call TRBJ1-1; D is possibly TRBD1 (6 bases). The CDR3 loop spans 13 amino acids. Trimming cost V 4 bases and J 6 bases, with 12 bases left between them. The germline V gene encodes CDR1 SNHLY and CDR2 FYNNEI. CDR3 amino acids: CASSVQGYSEAFF. The CDR3 nucleotides read TGTGCCAGCAGTGTACAGGGTTATTCTGAAGCTTTCTTT. The entire variable domain, with the rest obtained from reference TRBV2 and TRBJ1-1, is as follows: EPEVTQTPSHQVTQMGQEVILRCVPISNHLYFYWYRQILGQKVEFLVSFYNNEISEKSEIFDDQFSVERPDGSNFTLKIRSTKLEDSAMYFCASSVQGYSEAFFGQGTRLTVV.

The V gene is TRBV7-2, the J gene TRBJ1-5, with 8 bases lining up with TRBD1. The J segment lost 4 bases and the V segment lost 4 bases, leaving 3 bases of the junction unmatched. This CDR3 is built from 14 residues. Germline lookup yields CDR1 SGHTA and CDR2 FQGNSA. The CDR3 is CASSSRQGNQPQHF. CDR3 bases: TGTGCCAGCAGCTCCCGACAGGGGAATCAGCCCCAGCATTTT.

The chain carries TRBV11-2 and TRBJ2-3; 7 nucleotides agree with TRBD2. The germline gives CDR1 SGHAT, CDR2 FQNNGV. V shed 5 bases, J shed 1 base, and the junction held 15 bases outside the gene matches. The CDR3 has 18 amino acids. CDR3 coding DNA: TGTGCCAGCAGCGTAAGCCTGGCCGGGACTACACGCACAGATACGCAGTATTTT. Its translation is CASSVSLAGTTRTDTQYF.

The chain couples TRBV4-2 to TRBJ1-2; a weak D match, TRBD1 (6 bases). The germline gives CDR1 LGHNA, CDR2 YNFKEQ. This CDR3 is built from 15 residues. Deletions cut 1 base from V and 2 bases from J, with 11 bases between. The CDR3 DNA follows: TGTGCCAGCAGCCAAGTGGAGACAGGCAACTATGGCTACACCTTC. Protein sequence: CASSQVETGNYGYTF.

This sequence joins TRBV5-1 and TRBJ2-7; no definite D call. The CDR3 totals 12 residues. The V and J ends lost 5 bases and 2 bases respectively, with 8 bases between them. Germline assignment: CDR1 SGHRS and CDR2 YFSETQ. In DNA form, the CDR3 reads TGCGCCAGCAGTCGCTTGCCCTACGAGCAGTACTTC. Protein sequence: CASSRLPYEQYF.

V and J are TRBV28 and TRBJ2-7, with 8 bases identical to TRBD1. Germline V CDR1 and CDR2: MDHEN, SYDVKM. V lost 5 bases, J lost 2 bases, and 8 bases stayed unmatched. The CDR3 consists of 15 residues. The CDR3 DNA follows: TGTGCCAGCAGTCTCCCAGGGGGCCTTCCCTACGAGCAGTACTTC. Residues: CASSLPGGLPYEQYF.

V and J are TRBV6-1 and TRBJ1-1; D ambiguous. This CDR3 region has 14 residues. Germline lookup yields CDR1 MNHNS and CDR2 SASEGT. The V gene lost 11 bases and the J gene lost 4 bases, with 20 bases spanning the gap. The CDR3 DNA follows: TGTGCCTCCTTCTCGGCACAGATGACCACTGAAGCTTTCTTT. This sequence encodes CASFSAQMTTEAFF.

The chain carries TRBV15 and TRBJ2-7, with 12 positions matching TRBD2. Unmatched junction bases numbered 15, after V lost 0 bases and J lost 9 bases. CDR3 length: 18 residues. Germline loops: CDR1 LNHNV, CDR2 YYDKDF (reference sequence). The CDR3 is CATSRERDRGLAGLGQYF. Here the CDR3 DNA reads TGTGCCACCAGCAGAGAACGGGACAGGGGACTAGCGGGCCTTGGGCAGTACTTC.

The chain has TRBV4-3 and TRBJ2-7; no clear D. The V gene's germline CDR1 is LGHNA and CDR2 YSLEER. The CDR3 runs to 16 residues. Trimming pared 1 base from V and 1 base from J, leaving 14 bases between. The CDR3 DNA sequence: TGCGCCAGCAGCCAAGCCCGATCCAGGAGATCCTACGAGCAGTACTTC. Its protein is CASSQARSRRSYEQYF.